This T cell receptor (beta chain) was found in a study of neurological immune-mediated disorders. This clonotype was picked up many times. Its antigen is currently unknown. CDR3 length: 16 residues. Trimming at V came to 3 bases and at J to 7 bases, leaving 6 bases not matched to a gene. Germline values: CDR1 SGHTA, CDR2 FQGNSA. Study-level points and caveats: TCR clonal expansion peaked in HTLV-1-associated myelopathy patients and was lowest in multiple sclerosis patients. Phylogenetic grouping assigned the repertoires of 18 of 34 multiple sclerosis patients to a single cluster of related CDR3 sequences. This cluster may be a repertoire-level signature.

As for the cDNA, it was generated by 5'RACE with 10-nucleotide random UMIs. TCRdb reanalysed the 5' RACE reads using MiXCR and keeps one entry per CDR3 protein. The table records about 60,000 distinct CDR3 sequences, about 4% of them present only once. V gene TRBV7-2 combines with J gene TRBJ2-1; 13 nucleotides match TRBD2. The sequenced material came from PBMCs. The receptor's source is a middle-aged man with multiple sclerosis. The DNA for the CDR3 is TGTGCCAGCAGCTTTACTAGCGGGGGGGCCTGGAATGAGCAGTTCTTC. Translation gives CASSFTSGGAWNEQFF.